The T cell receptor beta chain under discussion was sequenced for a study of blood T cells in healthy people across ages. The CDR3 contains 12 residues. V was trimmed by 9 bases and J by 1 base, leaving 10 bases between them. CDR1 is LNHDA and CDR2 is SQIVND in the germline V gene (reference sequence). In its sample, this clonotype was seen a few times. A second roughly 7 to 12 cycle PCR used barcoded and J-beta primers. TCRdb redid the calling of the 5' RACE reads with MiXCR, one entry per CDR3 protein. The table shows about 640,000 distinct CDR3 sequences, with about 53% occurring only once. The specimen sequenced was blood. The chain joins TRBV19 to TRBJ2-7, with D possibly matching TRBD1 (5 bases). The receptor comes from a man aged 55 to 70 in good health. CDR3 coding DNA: TGTGCCAGCAGAGACAGATCCTACGAGCAGTACTTC. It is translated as CASRDRSYEQYF. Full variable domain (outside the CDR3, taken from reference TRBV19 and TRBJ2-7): DGGITQSPKYLFRKEGQNVTLSCEQNLNHDAMYWYRQDPGQGLRLIYYSQIVNDFQKGDIAEGYSVSREKKESFPLTVTSAQKNPTAFYLCASRDRSYEQYFGPGTRLTVT.